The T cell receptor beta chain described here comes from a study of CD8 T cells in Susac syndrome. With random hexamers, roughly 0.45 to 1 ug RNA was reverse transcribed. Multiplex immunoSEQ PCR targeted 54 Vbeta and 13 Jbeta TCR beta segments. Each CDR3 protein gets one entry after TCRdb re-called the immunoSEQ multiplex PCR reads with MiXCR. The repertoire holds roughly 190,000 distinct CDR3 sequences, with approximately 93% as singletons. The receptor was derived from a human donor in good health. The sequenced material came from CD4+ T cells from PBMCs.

CDR3: CASSQGLSRADTQYF. The CDR3 DNA is TGTGCCAGCAGCCAAGGTCTGAGCCGGGCAGATACGCAGTATTTT. This chain connects TRBV14 to TRBJ2-3, with D uncertain. The germline V gene encodes CDR1 SGHDN and CDR2 FVKESK. V was cut by 1 base and J by 4 bases, with 12 bases left in between. This CDR3 is 15 amino acids long.